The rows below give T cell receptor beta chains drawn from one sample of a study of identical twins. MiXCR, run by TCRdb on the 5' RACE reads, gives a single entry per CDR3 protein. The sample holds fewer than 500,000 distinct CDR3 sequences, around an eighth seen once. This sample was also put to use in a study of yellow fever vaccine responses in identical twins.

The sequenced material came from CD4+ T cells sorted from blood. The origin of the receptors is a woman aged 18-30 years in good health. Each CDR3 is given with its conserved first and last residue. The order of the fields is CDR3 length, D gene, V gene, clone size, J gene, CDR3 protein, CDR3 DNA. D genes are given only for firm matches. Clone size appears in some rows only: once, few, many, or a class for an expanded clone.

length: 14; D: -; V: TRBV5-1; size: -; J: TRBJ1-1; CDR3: CASSPGRQNTEAFF; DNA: TGCGCCAGCAGCCCGGGACGTCAGAACACTGAAGCTTTCTTT
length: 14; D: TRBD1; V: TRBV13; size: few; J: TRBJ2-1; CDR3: CASSPGQGLGEQFF; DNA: TGTGCCAGCAGCCCGGGACAGGGTTTGGGTGAGCAGTTCTTC
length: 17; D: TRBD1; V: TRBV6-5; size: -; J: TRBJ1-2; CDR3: CASSYLNTGTVFYGYTF; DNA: TGTGCCAGCAGTTACTTAAATACCGGGACAGTATTCTATGGCTACACCTTC
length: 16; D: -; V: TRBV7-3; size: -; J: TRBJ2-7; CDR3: CASSSLPTDRAYEQYF; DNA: TGTGCCAGCAGCTCTCTACCAACGGACCGGGCCTACGAGCAGTACTTC
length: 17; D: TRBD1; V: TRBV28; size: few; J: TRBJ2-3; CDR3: CASSLRRAGGATDTQYF; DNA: TGTGCCAGCAGTTTACGGAGGGCAGGGGGCGCCACAGATACGCAGTATTTT
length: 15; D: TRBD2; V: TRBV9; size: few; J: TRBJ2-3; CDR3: CASSVTGTITDTQYF; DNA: TGTGCCAGCAGCGTAACCGGGACTATCACAGATACGCAGTATTTT
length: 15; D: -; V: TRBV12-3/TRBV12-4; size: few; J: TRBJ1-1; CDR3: CASSLDSTMNTEAFF; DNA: TGTGCCAGCAGTTTAGATAGCACAATGAACACTGAAGCTTTCTTT
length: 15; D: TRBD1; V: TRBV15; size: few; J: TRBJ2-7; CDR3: CATSRDSTGAYEQYF; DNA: TGTGCCACCAGCAGAGATAGCACAGGGGCCTACGAGCAGTACTTC
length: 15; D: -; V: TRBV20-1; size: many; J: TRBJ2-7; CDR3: CSARAVSSSYYEQYF; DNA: TGCAGTGCTAGAGCGGTCAGTAGCTCTTACTACGAGCAGTACTTC
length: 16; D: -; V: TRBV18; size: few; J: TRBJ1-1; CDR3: CASSPGQRVPKIEAFF; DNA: TGTGCCAGCTCACCAGGACAGAGAGTCCCCAAAATAGAAGCTTTCTTT
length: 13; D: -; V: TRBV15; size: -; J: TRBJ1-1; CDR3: CATSRSDPGYAFF; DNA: TGTGCCACCAGCAGATCAGACCCAGGGTACGCTTTCTTT
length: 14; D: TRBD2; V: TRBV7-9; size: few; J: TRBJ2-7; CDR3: CASSPLAGVGEQYF; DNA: TGTGCCAGCAGCCCACTAGCGGGAGTGGGCGAGCAGTACTTC
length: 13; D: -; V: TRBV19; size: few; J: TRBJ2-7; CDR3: CASSEMYSYEQYF; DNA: TGTGCCAGTAGCGAAATGTACTCCTACGAGCAGTACTTC
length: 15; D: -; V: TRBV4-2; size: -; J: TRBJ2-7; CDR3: CASSQDGGASYEQYF; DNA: TGTGCCAGCAGCCAAGATGGGGGGGCCTCCTACGAGCAGTACTTC
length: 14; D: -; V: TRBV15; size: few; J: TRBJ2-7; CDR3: CATSRIRDTYEQYF; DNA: TGTGCCACCAGCAGAATACGGGACACCTACGAGCAGTACTTC
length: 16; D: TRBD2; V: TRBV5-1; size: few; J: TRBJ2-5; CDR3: CASSLRGSDHQETQYF; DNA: TGCGCCAGCAGCTTGCGCGGGAGTGACCACCAAGAGACCCAGTACTTC
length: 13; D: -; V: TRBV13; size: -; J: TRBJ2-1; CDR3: CASSLQGERPQRF; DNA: TGTGCCAGCAGTTTGCAGGGAGAACGCCCCCAAAGGTTC
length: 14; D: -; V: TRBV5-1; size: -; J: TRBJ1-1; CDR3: CASSSRGLDTEAFF; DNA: TGCGCCAGCAGCTCCAGAGGACTTGACACTGAAGCTTTCTTT
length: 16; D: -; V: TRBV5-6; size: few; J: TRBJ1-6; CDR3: CASSLMQAVNNSPLHF; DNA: TGTGCCAGCAGCTTAATGCAAGCAGTAAATAATTCACCCCTCCACTTT
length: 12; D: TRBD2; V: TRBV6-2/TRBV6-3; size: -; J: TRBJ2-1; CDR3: CASKLAGNEQFF; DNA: TGTGCCAGCAAACTAGCGGGGAATGAGCAGTTCTTC
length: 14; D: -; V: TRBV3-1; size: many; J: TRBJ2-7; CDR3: CASSPRLGPYEQYF; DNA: TGTGCCAGCAGTCCCAGACTAGGCCCCTACGAGCAGTACTTC
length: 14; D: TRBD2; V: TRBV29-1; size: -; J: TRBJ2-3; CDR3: CSAGLAGGETAQYF; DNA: TGCAGCGCAGGACTAGCGGGGGGTGAGACGGCGCAGTATTTT
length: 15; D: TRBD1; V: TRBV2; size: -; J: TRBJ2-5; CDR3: CASRNRDRGQETQYF; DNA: TGTGCCAGCAGAAACCGGGACAGGGGTCAAGAGACCCAGTACTTC
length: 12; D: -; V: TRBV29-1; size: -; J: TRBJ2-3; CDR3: CSSDGGADTQYF; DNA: TGCAGCTCTGACGGAGGCGCAGATACGCAGTATTTT
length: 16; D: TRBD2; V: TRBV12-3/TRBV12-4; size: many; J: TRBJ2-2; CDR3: CASSPSSGVNTGELFF; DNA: TGTGCCAGCAGCCCTTCTAGCGGCGTAAACACCGGGGAGCTGTTTTTT
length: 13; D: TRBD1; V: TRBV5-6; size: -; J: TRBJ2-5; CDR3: CASSLTTGGPQYF; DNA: TGTGCCAGCAGCTTGACTACAGGGGGGCCCCAGTACTTC
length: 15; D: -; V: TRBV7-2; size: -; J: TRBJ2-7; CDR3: CASSLAGTLNYEQYF; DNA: TGTGCCAGCAGCTTAGCCGGGACACTAAACTACGAGCAGTACTTC
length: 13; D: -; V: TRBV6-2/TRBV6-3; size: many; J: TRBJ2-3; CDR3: CASSYSGTDTQYF; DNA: TGTGCCAGCAGTTACTCGGGGACAGATACGCAGTATTTT
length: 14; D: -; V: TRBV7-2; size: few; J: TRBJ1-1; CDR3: CASSLRGPEGEAFF; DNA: TGTGCCAGCAGCTTACGTGGACCGGAGGGTGAAGCTTTCTTT
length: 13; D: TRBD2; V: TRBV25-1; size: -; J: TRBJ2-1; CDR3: CATKRGGNNEQFF; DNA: TGTGCCACCAAGCGGGGGGGAAACAATGAGCAGTTCTTC
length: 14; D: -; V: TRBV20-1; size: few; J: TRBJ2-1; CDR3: CSADRLGGGTEQFF; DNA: TGCAGTGCGGATCGGCTCGGTGGGGGCACTGAGCAGTTCTTC
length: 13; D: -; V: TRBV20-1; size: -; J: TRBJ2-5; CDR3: CSAQRGIQETQYF; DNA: TGCAGTGCGCAGAGGGGTATCCAAGAGACCCAGTACTTC
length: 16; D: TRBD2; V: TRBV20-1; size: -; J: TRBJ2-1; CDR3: CSAGRVASGTYNEQFF; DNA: TGCAGTGCTGGCCGAGTAGCTAGCGGGACCTACAATGAGCAGTTCTTC
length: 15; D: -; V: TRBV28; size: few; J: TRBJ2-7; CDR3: CASSPAAGPSYEQYF; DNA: TGTGCCAGCAGTCCGGCGGCAGGGCCTTCCTACGAGCAGTACTTC
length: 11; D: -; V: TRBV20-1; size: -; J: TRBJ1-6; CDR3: CSAPDHPALHF; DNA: TGCAGTGCCCCGGACCATCCGGCCCTCCACTTT
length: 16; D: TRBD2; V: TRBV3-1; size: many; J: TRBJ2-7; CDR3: CASSQGLLTSGYEQYF; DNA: TGTGCCAGCAGCCAGGGATTGCTAACTAGCGGCTACGAGCAGTACTTC
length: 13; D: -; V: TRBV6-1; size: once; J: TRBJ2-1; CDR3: CATRQGKYNEQFF; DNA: TGTGCCACCCGGCAGGGAAAGTACAATGAGCAGTTCTTC
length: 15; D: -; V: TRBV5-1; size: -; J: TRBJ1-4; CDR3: CASSNGQRGSEKLFF; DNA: TGCGCCAGCAGCAACGGACAGAGGGGGAGCGAAAAACTGTTTTTT
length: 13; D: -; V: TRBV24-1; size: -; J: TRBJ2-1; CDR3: CATSDQKRQEQFF; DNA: TGTGCCACCAGTGACCAGAAAAGGCAGGAGCAGTTCTTC
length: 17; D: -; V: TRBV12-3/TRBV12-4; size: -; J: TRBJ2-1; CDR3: CASSNPLWGRDYNEQFF; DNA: TGTGCCAGCAGCAATCCTCTTTGGGGGCGCGACTACAATGAGCAGTTCTTC
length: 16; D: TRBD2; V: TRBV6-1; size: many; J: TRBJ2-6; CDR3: CALSSGGASGANVLTF; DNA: TGTGCCCTAAGTAGCGGGGGGGCCTCTGGGGCCAACGTCCTGACTTTC
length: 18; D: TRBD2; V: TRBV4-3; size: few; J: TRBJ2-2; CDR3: CASSQEGLAGGPTGELFF; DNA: TGCGCCAGCAGCCAAGAGGGACTAGCGGGAGGACCCACCGGGGAGCTGTTTTTT
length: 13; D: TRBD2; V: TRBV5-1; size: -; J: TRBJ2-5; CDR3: CASSHAGGETQYF; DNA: TGCGCCAGCAGCCATGCGGGGGGGGAGACCCAGTACTTC
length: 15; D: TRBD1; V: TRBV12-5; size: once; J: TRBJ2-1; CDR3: CASGIGTGRANEQFF; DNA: TGTGCTAGTGGTATCGGGACAGGACGTGCCAATGAGCAGTTCTTC
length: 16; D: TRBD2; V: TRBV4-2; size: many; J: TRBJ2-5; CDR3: CASSQIASGGQETQYF; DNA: TGTGCCAGCAGCCAGATAGCTAGCGGGGGGCAAGAGACCCAGTACTTC